A selection of T cell receptor beta chains follows, all from one sample in a study of T cell repertoires in cytomegalovirus infection. One entry per CDR3 protein, called by TCRdb with MiXCR from the reads. The sample consists of roughly 920,000 distinct CDR3 sequences, approximately 30% of them appearing once. These receptors have no known antigen. The starting material was cultured CD8+ T cells from PBMCs, obtained from culture after CMV antigen stimulation. The origin of the receptors is a human donor in good health (CMV status not recorded). Some clones in this sample may be carry-over from other donors' samples. Both conserved end residues are part of each CDR3. D genes are given only for firm matches. Clone size is not always given. Where it is, it says once, few, many or a class for expanded clones.

d_call j_call v_call clone_size cdr3_nt cdr3_aa
. TRBJ2-2 TRBV6-2/TRBV6-3 . TGTGCCAGCAGTTATTCGGGAAGGGCCGGGGAGCTGTTTTTT CASSYSGRAGELFF
. TRBJ1-1 TRBV14 . TGTGCCAGCAGCCAAGAAACTCACCGCACTGAAGCTTTCTTT CASSQETHRTEAFF
TRBD1 TRBJ2-1 TRBV27 . TGTGCCAGCAGTCCGACAAGGACAGGACGGGAGCAGTTCTTC CASSPTRTGREQFF
. TRBJ1-1 TRBV7-9 . TGTGCCAGCAGCTTAGTGTCAGTATTGAACACTGAAGCTTTCTTT CASSLVSVLNTEAFF
. TRBJ2-1 TRBV4-1 . TGCGCCAGCAGCCAGCCTCCCTACAATGAGCAGTTCTTC CASSQPPYNEQFF
TRBD1 TRBJ2-5 TRBV11-2 . TGTGCCAGCAGCTTATCTGGACAGGGAAAAAGGGAGACCCAGTACTTC CASSLSGQGKRETQYF
TRBD2 TRBJ2-5 TRBV5-4 . TGTGCCAGCAGGGACGAGTGGGCGGGGGGGAGAGAGACCCAGTACTTC CASRDEWAGGRETQYF
. TRBJ1-1 TRBV27 . TGTGCCAGCAGTTTCCAGGGGAAGCGGGAGTCGACTGAAGCTTTCTTT CASSFQGKRESTEAFF
TRBD2 TRBJ2-1 TRBV7-9 . TGTGCCAGCAGCCCAAAGGGACTAGCGGGGGACCACCCAATCTCCTACAATGAGCAGTTCTTC CASSPKGLAGDHPISYNEQFF
TRBD1 TRBJ1-2 TRBV7-9 once TGTGCCAGCAGCCCCTGGGACAGGGGCTACACCTTC CASSPWDRGYTF
TRBD1 TRBJ1-1 TRBV24-1 . TGTGCCACCAGCTTGGGACAGGAGAACACTGAAGCTTTCTTT CATSLGQENTEAFF
. TRBJ1-5 TRBV15 . TGTGCCACCAGCAGAGATCGGGGAGAAGGTCAGCCCCAGCATTTT CATSRDRGEGQPQHF
. TRBJ1-2 TRBV7-2 many TGTGCCAGCAGCTTAGGCAGGGAAGGGTATGGCTACACCTTC CASSLGREGYGYTF
. TRBJ2-5 TRBV6-5 . TGTGCCAGCAGTTACGGGGGTAGCGACCAAGAGACCCAGTACTTC CASSYGGSDQETQYF
TRBD1 TRBJ1-3 TRBV7-9 . TGTGCCAGCAGCTCCAACAGGGGCCGGTCTGGAAACACCATATATTTT CASSSNRGRSGNTIYF
TRBD1 TRBJ1-1 TRBV7-9 many TGTGCCAGCAGCCCCAGGGGGGAAGCTTTCTTT CASSPRGEAFF
. TRBJ1-5 TRBV27 . TGTGCCAGCAGTTGGAACCAGGGAAGCCAGCCCCAGCATTTT CASSWNQGSQPQHF
TRBD1 TRBJ1-3 TRBV27 . TGTGCCAGCAGTTTATCGGGCGTGGGACAGGGATCTATTTCTGGAAACACCATATATTTT CASSLSGVGQGSISGNTIYF
TRBD2 TRBJ2-7 TRBV5-5 . TGTGCCAGCAGGCCGACTAGCGGGGGTATCTACGAGCAGTACTTC CASRPTSGGIYEQYF
TRBD1 TRBJ2-2 TRBV4-2 . TGTGCCAGCAACCAAGGAACAGGGGCGATAAACACCGGGGAGCTGTTTTTT CASNQGTGAINTGELFF
TRBD1 TRBJ2-5 TRBV6-6 . TGTGCCAGCAGCCTTCTCTGGACAGGGGAACAAGAGACCCAGTACTTC CASSLLWTGEQETQYF
TRBD2 TRBJ2-2 TRBV6-2/TRBV6-3 . TGTGCCAGCAGGGGACTAGCGGGGGGTCGGAACACCGGGGAGCTGTTTTTT CASRGLAGGRNTGELFF
TRBD1 TRBJ2-1 TRBV19 . TGTGCCAGTAGTATGGGGACAGCATACAATGAGCAGTTCTTC CASSMGTAYNEQFF
TRBD1 TRBJ1-2 TRBV6-6 . TGTGCCAGCAGTCACCCAGGGGGCGCGGACTATAGCTACACCTTC CASSHPGGADYSYTF
TRBD1 TRBJ1-6 TRBV27 . TGTGCCAGCGCAACAGGGGGGAATTCACCCCTCCACTTT CASATGGNSPLHF
TRBD1 TRBJ2-7 TRBV27 . TGTGCCAGCAGTTTATTGGGGACAGCCTACGAGGAGCAGTACTTC CASSLLGTAYEEQYF
. TRBJ1-1 TRBV6-2/TRBV6-3 few TGTGCCAGCAGTCCCTACAGCGACATGATGAACACTGAAGCTTTCTTT CASSPYSDMMNTEAFF
TRBD1 TRBJ1-1 TRBV7-2 many TGTGCCAGCAGCGCACACAGGGGGCTCCTGGGCACTGAAGCTTTCTTT CASSAHRGLLGTEAFF
. TRBJ1-2 TRBV5-6 few TGTGCCAGCAGCGCCGGGACGGACTATGGCTACACCTTC CASSAGTDYGYTF
. TRBJ1-1 TRBV5-1 . TGCGCCAGCAGCTTTGGGAACCTGAACACTGAAGCTTTCTTT CASSFGNLNTEAFF
. TRBJ1-2 TRBV3-1 . TGTGCCAGCAGCCAAGAGGACAGCTATGGCTACACCTTC CASSQEDSYGYTF
. TRBJ1-2 TRBV12-3/TRBV12-4 many TGTGCCAGCAGTCTAGTCCCCACACCGGGGCCAGGCGATGGCTACACCTTC CASSLVPTPGPGDGYTF
. TRBJ2-2 TRBV15 . TGTGCCACCAGCAGTAAAGACCTCGCCAACACCGGGGAGCTGTTTTTT CATSSKDLANTGELFF
. TRBJ2-4 TRBV27 . TGTGCCAGCAGAGAATCGGGGGTAAGGAACATTCAGTACTTC CASRESGVRNIQYF
TRBD2 TRBJ2-5 TRBV7-9 few TGTGCCAGCAGTCCCCCGGGGACTAGCGGTATGAAGACCCAGTACTTC CASSPPGTSGMKTQYF
TRBD2 TRBJ2-1 TRBV4-1 few TGCGCCAGCAGCCAAGTCCCGGGGGGAATTGAGCAGTTCTTC CASSQVPGGIEQFF
TRBD1 TRBJ2-1 TRBV11-2 few TGTGCCAGCAGCTACAGGGGTCTCAATGAGCAGTTCTTC CASSYRGLNEQFF
. TRBJ2-5 TRBV6-1 few TGTGCCAGCACGGGGGCCTTCCGAGCCGGGGAGACCCAGTACTTC CASTGAFRAGETQYF
. TRBJ1-5 TRBV25-1 . TGTACCAGCCCCCAGGGGCAGGGGAGGGTAAGCAATCAGCCCCAGCATTTT CTSPQGQGRVSNQPQHF
. TRBJ1-1 TRBV7-9 . TGTGCCAGCAGCGGCGCGGGGACAATTCGCGTAGAAGCTTTCTTT CASSGAGTIRVEAFF
. TRBJ2-2 TRBV7-6 . TGTACCAGCAGCCCGACGAACACCGGGGAGCTGTTTTTT CTSSPTNTGELFF
. TRBJ2-7 TRBV7-9 . TGTGCCAGCAGCCTAGAGTGGGGCTACGAGCAGTACTTC CASSLEWGYEQYF
TRBD2 TRBJ2-1 TRBV2 . TGTGCCAGCAGGGGGGGGACGGGACACAATGAGCAGTTCTTC CASRGGTGHNEQFF